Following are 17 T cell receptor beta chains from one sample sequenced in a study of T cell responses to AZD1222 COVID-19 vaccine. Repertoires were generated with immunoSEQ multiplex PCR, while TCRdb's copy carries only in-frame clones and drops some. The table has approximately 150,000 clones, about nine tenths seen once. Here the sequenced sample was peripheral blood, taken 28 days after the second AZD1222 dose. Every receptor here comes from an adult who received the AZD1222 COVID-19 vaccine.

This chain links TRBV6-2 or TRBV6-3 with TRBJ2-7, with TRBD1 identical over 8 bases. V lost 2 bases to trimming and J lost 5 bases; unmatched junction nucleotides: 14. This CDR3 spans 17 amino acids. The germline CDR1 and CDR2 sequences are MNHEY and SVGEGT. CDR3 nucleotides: TGTGCCAGCAGTTACATTGCAGGGGGCACGATCAGTCACGAGCAGTACTTC. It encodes CASSYIAGGTISHEQYF.

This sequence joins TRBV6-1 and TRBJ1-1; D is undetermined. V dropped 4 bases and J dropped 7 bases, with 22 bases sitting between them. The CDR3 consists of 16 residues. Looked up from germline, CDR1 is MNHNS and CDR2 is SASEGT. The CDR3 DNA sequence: TGTGCCAGCAGTGGAGGCTACACGGGGAGAAGTTTTGAAGCTTTCTTT. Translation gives CASSGGYTGRSFEAFF.

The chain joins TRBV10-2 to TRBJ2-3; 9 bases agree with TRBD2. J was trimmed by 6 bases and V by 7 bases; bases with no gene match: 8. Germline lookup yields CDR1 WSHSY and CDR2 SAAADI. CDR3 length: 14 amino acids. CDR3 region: CASNAGTSMDTQYF. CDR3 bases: TGCGCCAGCAACGCCGGGACTAGCATGGATACGCAGTATTTT.

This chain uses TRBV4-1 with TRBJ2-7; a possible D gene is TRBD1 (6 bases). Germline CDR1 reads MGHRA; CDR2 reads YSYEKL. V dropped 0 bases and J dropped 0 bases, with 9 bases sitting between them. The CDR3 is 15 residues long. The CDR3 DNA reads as TGCGCCAGCAGCCAAGAGCAGGGGTCCTCCTACGAGCAGTACTTC. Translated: CASSQEQGSSYEQYF.

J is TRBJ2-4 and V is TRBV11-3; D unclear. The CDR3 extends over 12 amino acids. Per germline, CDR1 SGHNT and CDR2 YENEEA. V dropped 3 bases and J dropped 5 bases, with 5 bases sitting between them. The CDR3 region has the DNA TGTGCCAGCAGCTTTGGGGAAAACATTCAGTACTTC. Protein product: CASSFGENIQYF.

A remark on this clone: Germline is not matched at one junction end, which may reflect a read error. This chain's CDR3 is CASSQGTSSDEQYF. The CDR3 nucleotides read TGTGCCAGCAGCCAAGGCACCTCCTCCGACGAGCAGTACTTC. The chain couples TRBV5-4 to TRBJ2-7; no clear D gene. Per germline, CDR1 SGHNT and CDR2 YYREEE (reference sequence). The CDR3 is 14 residues long. Together with reference TRBV5-4 and TRBJ2-7, the CDR3 gives the full variable domain: ETGVTQSPTHLIKTRGQQVTLRCSSQSGHNTVSWYQQALGQGPQFIFQYYREEENGRGNFPPRFSGLQFPNYSSELNVNALELDDSALYLCASSQGTSSDEQYFGPGTRLTVT.

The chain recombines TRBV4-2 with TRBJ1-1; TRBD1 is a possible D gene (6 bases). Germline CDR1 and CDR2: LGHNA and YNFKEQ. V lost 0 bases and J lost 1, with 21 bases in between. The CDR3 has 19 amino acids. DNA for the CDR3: TGTGCCAGCAGCCAAGACGTAACAGGGCCGAGTAAGAAGAACACTGAAGCTTTCTTT. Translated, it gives CASSQDVTGPSKKNTEAFF.

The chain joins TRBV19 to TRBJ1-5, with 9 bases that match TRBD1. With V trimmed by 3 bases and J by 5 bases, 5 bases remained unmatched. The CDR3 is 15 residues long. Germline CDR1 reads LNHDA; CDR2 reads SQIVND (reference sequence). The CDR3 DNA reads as TGTGCCAGTAGTATCGACAGGGGGAATGATCAGCCCCAGCATTTT. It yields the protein CASSIDRGNDQPQHF.

This CDR3 reads CASSPLTSGGYEQYF. CDR3 sequence (DNA): TGCGCCAGCAGCCCCCTTACTAGCGGGGGTTACGAGCAGTACTTC. V usage is TRBV5-1 and J usage is TRBJ2-7; 11 bases are a match to TRBD2. Germline assignment: CDR1 SGHRS and CDR2 YFSETQ. Trimming removed 4 bases from V and 4 bases from J; junction bases left unmatched: 7. The CDR3 is 15 amino acids.

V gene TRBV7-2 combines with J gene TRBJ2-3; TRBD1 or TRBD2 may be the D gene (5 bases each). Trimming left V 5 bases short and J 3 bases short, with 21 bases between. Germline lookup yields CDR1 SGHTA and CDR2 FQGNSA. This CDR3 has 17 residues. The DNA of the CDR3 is TGTGCCAGCAGCACTAGGCAGGGAAGGGGATGGACAGATACGCAGTATTTT. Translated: CASSTRQGRGWTDTQYF.

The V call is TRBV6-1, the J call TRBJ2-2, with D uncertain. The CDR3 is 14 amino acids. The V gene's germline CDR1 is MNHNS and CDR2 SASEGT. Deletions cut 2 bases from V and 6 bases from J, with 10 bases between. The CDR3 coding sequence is TGTGCCAGCAGTGAACAGGTCCGGGCCGGGGAGCTGTTTTTT. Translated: CASSEQVRAGELFF.

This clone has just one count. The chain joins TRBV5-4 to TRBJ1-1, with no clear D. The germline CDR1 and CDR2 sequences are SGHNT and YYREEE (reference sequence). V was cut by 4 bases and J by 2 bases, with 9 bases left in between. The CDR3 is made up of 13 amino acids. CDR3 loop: CASSRVINTEAFF. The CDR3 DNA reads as TGTGCCAGCAGCCGTGTTATAAACACTGAAGCTTTCTTT.

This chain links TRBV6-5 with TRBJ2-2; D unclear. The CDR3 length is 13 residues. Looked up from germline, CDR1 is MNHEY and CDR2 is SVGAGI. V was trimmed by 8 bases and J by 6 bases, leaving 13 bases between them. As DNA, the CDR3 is TGTGCCAGCGGAATTGGCGCGGCCGGGGAGCTGTTTTTT. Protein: CASGIGAAGELFF.

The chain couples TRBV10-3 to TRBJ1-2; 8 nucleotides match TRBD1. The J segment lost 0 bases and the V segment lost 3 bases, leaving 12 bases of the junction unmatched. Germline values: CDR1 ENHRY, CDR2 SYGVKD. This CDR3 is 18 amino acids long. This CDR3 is CAISDLGQGALTNYGYTF. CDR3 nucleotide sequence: TGTGCCATCAGTGACCTCGGACAGGGCGCCCTAACTAACTATGGCTACACCTTC.

Here the CDR3 DNA reads TGTGCCAGCAGCTTGGACACCATACTTCGTATAGCGGGGAGTTCAGATGAGCAGTTCTTC. This translates into CASSLDTILRIAGSSDEQFF. The V call is TRBV5-8, the J call TRBJ2-1, with 8 positions matching TRBD2. Looked up from germline, CDR1 is SGHTS and CDR2 is YDEGEE. V gave up 0 bases and J gave up 8 bases; unmatched junction bases: 22. This CDR3 contains 20 residues.

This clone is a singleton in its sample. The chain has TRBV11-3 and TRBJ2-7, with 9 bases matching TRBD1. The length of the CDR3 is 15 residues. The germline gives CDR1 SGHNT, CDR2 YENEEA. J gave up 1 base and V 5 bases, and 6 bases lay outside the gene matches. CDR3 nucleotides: TGTGCCAGCAGCGTCGCCGGGACAGGGTCCTACGAGCAGTACTTC. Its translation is CASSVAGTGSYEQYF.

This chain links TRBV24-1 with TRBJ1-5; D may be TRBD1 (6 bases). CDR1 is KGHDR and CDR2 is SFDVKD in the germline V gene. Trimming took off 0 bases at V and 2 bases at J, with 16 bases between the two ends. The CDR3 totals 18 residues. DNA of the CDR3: TGTGCCACCAGTGATTTGGGTCCCCAGGGGAGGGGCAATCAGCCCCAGCATTTT. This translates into CATSDLGPQGRGNQPQHF.